Included here is one T cell receptor (beta chain) sequence, with context. The antigen remains undetermined. Germline assignment: CDR1 SGDLS and CDR2 YYNGEE. V lost 0 bases, J lost 7 bases, and 5 bases stayed unmatched. The CDR3 loop spans 15 amino acids. The data were obtained in a study of cytomegalovirus exposure and HLA in healthy donors. Study-wide findings and caveats: When a later analysis compared HLA-associated TCR beta chains with equally common others, the HLA-associated chains turned out to be more clonally expanded and to have lower generation probabilities. Among immune exposure information, only CMV serostatus was available.

The primer mix had 60 Vbeta and 13 Jbeta primers. Here immunoSEQ multiplex PCR was the method, and the copy in TCRdb shows in-frame clones only, minus some. The profile shows about 180,000 clones, roughly four fifths of them singletons. This clonotype was obtained from a man aged 18 to 30 in good health and CMV-seronegative. Material for sequencing was PBMCs. The gene calls are TRBV9 and TRBJ1-4, with 8 bases matching TRBD1. This CDR3 is CASSVGGTGIEKLFF. The CDR3 DNA reads as TGTGCCAGCAGCGTAGGTGGGACAGGTATTGAAAAACTGTTTTTT. The full variable domain, completed using reference TRBV9 and TRBJ1-4, is DSGVTQTPKHLITATGQRVTLRCSPRSGDLSVYWYQQSLDQGLQFLIQYYNGEERAKGNILERFSAQQFPDLHSELNLSSLELGDSALYFCASSVGGTGIEKLFFGSGTQLSVL.